The rows below give T cell receptor beta chains drawn from one sample of a study of blood T cell repertoires in COVID-19. Assay used: immunoSEQ multiplex PCR; TCRdb lists only in-frame clones, some missing. The table shows about 670,000 clones, with more than 80% occurring only once. The sample comprised peripheral blood. The source of these receptors is a woman between 18 and 29 years old with acute or convalescent COVID-19. Each CDR3 is given without its conserved first and last residue. D genes are given only for firm matches.

j_call: TRBJ2-5; d_call: .; v_call: TRBV19; cdr3_aa: ASSKTGNHQETQY
j_call: TRBJ2-3; d_call: .; v_call: TRBV6-5; cdr3_aa: ASLESTDTQY
j_call: TRBJ2-1; d_call: TRBD2; v_call: TRBV23-1; cdr3_aa: ASSQSGAGGPSYNEQF
j_call: TRBJ1-3; d_call: .; v_call: TRBV5-4; cdr3_aa: ASSSTLGVGNTIY
j_call: TRBJ1-2; d_call: .; v_call: TRBV12-2; cdr3_aa: ASRLGGTESYIYGYT
j_call: TRBJ1-2; d_call: .; v_call: TRBV6-1; cdr3_aa: ASSEARGLGYT
j_call: TRBJ2-7; d_call: TRBD1; v_call: TRBV12-5; cdr3_aa: ASARTGSYEQY
j_call: TRBJ1-1; d_call: .; v_call: TRBV4-1; cdr3_aa: ASSQQGSSSEAF
j_call: TRBJ1-4; d_call: TRBD1; v_call: TRBV5-6; cdr3_aa: ASSLRDRVGEELF
j_call: TRBJ1-2; d_call: .; v_call: TRBV20-1; cdr3_aa: SASRTVDTF
j_call: TRBJ1-2; d_call: TRBD1; v_call: TRBV9; cdr3_aa: ASSVAAGGSMTGYT
j_call: TRBJ2-3; d_call: TRBD2; v_call: TRBV5-4; cdr3_aa: ASSSVTSGGTNTQY
j_call: TRBJ1-3; d_call: .; v_call: TRBV4-2; cdr3_aa: ASSQLGSGNTIY
j_call: TRBJ1-2; d_call: .; v_call: TRBV3-1/TRBV3-2; cdr3_aa: ASSQDSIGGVDYGYT
j_call: TRBJ1-2; d_call: .; v_call: TRBV5-1; cdr3_aa: ASSLGDSGYT